A selection of T cell receptor beta chains follows, all from one sample in a study of T cell responses to AZD1222 COVID-19 vaccine. TCRdb's copy holds only in-frame clones and misses some; the assay was immunoSEQ multiplex PCR. The sample lists more than 150,000 clones, 85% to 90% seen once, with 2.7% in the top ten. Sequenced material: peripheral blood, taken on day 0 of MenACWY control vaccination. These receptor sequences come from an adult in good health. CDR3s include the opening cysteine and the closing phenylalanine or tryptophan. The D gene is left open where the match is weak. The size entry is marked missing in some rows and otherwise reads once, few, many or a size class.

V	D	J	size	DNA	CDR3
TRBV18	-	TRBJ2-7	-	TGTGCCAGCTCACTCTTCCAGGGTGGGTACTACGAGCAGTACTTC	CASSLFQGGYYEQYF
TRBV5-1	-	TRBJ2-2	-	TGCGCCAGCAGAAGGAGACACGGGCACACCGGGGAGCTGTTTTTT	CASRRRHGHTGELFF
TRBV5-1	TRBD1	TRBJ1-2	-	TGCGCCAGCAGCCTCGGGACAGGGGGCGGCTATGGCTACACCTTC	CASSLGTGGGYGYTF
TRBV5-6	-	TRBJ2-7	few	TGTGCCAGCAGCTTGGACAATTACTACGAGCAGTACTTC	CASSLDNYYEQYF
TRBV12-3/TRBV12-4	-	TRBJ1-4	-	TGTGCCAGCAGTTTAAACAGGGAAGAAAAACTGTTTTTT	CASSLNREEKLFF
TRBV5-1	-	TRBJ2-5	-	TGCGCCAGCAGCAGGGTTCAAGAGACCCAGTACTTC	CASSRVQETQYF
TRBV5-6	-	TRBJ1-1	few	TGTGCCAGCAGCCCGGGACACCGGAACACTGAAGCTTTCTTT	CASSPGHRNTEAFF
TRBV28	-	TRBJ1-6	few	TGTGCCAGCAGTTTCGATGGGCCATCGCCCCTCCACTTT	CASSFDGPSPLHF
TRBV3-1/TRBV3-2	-	TRBJ2-1	-	TGTGCCAGCAGCCAAGTGGACAGATACAATGAGCAGTTCTTC	CASSQVDRYNEQFF
TRBV6-2/TRBV6-3	-	TRBJ2-6	-	TGTGCCAGCAGTTACGGATCCCCCTCTGGGGCCAACGTCCTGACTTTC	CASSYGSPSGANVLTF
TRBV28	-	TRBJ1-6	once	TGTGCCAGCAGTCCCCCGGGGCAGTGGATGGTCTCACCCCTCCACTTT	CASSPPGQWMVSPLHF
TRBV9	-	TRBJ1-1	-	TGTGCCAGCAGCGTAGGGCGTGGAGGGAACACTGAAGCTTTCTTT	CASSVGRGGNTEAFF
TRBV5-8	-	TRBJ1-2	-	TGTGCCAGCAGCTTGTTTAGGAGGGGCTATGGCTACACCTTC	CASSLFRRGYGYTF
TRBV21-1	-	TRBJ1-5	-	TGTGCCAGCAGCTGGTGGCAGGGTGGTCAGCCCCAGCATTTT	CASSWWQGGQPQHF
TRBV28	TRBD1	TRBJ2-7	-	TGTGCCAGCAGGATTGGGGACAGGCTCACCTACGAGCAGTACTTC	CASRIGDRLTYEQYF
TRBV5-1	TRBD1	TRBJ2-3	-	TGCGCCAGCAGCCAGCCAGAGGGGGCCGTGCGCACAGATACGCAGTATTTT	CASSQPEGAVRTDTQYF
TRBV28	-	TRBJ1-6	few	TGTGCCAGCAGTGGGCCCACCCTCCACTTT	CASSGPTLHF
TRBV6-1	-	TRBJ1-1	-	TGTGCCAGCAGTGAAGACATTACGAACACTGAAGCTTTCTTT	CASSEDITNTEAFF
TRBV5-6	TRBD1	TRBJ1-2	-	TGTGCCAGCAGCTTGGTTGGACAGGGGAGGTATGGCTACACCTTC	CASSLVGQGRYGYTF